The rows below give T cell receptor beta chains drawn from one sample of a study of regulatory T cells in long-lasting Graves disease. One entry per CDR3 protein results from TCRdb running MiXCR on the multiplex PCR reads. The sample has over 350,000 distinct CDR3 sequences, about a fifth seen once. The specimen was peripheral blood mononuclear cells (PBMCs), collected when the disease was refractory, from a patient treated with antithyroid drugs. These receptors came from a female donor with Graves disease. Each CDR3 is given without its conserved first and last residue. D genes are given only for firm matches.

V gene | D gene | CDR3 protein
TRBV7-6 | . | ASSAGVATEAF
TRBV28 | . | ASGVVLGGDTEAF
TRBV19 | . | ASSIGQNTEAF
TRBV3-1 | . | ASSQEGPQGRGRQETQY
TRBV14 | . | ASSQDAAGYSPLH
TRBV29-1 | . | SACTTNYEQY
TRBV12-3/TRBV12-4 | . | ASSGTTNGYGYT
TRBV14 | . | ASSQEFRRSAGELF
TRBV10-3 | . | AAGGQPYEQY
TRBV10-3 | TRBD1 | AISEAEEDRGRGGANVLT
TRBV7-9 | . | ASSSPGRWTGELF
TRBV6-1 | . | ASSRLLGETQY
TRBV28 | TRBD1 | ASSYLPGTGDQETQY
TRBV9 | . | ASSSPAGMNTEAF
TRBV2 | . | ASSLKRESYNEQF
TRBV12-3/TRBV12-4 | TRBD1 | ASSRGQGLSPLH
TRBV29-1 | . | SVDPPGVTGELF
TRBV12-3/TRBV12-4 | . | ASSLGGMAPLH
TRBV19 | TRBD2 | ASSHNPGAGGRTYEQY
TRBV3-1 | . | ASSQVAGRSKDEQY
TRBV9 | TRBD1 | ASSVAPTGGTTNEKLF
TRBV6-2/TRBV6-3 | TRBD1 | ASRDPRDRVDEQY
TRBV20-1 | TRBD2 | SATGTRVALSSYEQY
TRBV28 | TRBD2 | ASSLAGGPHEQY
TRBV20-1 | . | SARDRGVSYGYT
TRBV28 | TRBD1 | ASSLLGQGDTEAF
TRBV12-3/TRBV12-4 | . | ASSLGANPTVEQF
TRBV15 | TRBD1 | ATSRVVGQGHTEAF
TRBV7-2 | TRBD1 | ASSPQGQYEQY
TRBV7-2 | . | ASSSRTGTSYEQY
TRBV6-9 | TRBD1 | ASSLRTGATGELF
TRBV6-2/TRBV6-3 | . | ASSPTGGPDTQY
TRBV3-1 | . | ASSQETGRSEQY
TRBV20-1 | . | SVRSASNYGYT
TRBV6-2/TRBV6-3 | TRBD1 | ASRREGQGFEAF
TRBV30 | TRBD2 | AWRTSGQETQY
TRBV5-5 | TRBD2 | ASSLAAGGPGYEQY
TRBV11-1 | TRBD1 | ASSHTGTGGSYEQY
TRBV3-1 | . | ASSRGDVAGELF
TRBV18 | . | ASSPQHVNIHEQY
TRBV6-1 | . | ASTRPAVEGTYEQY
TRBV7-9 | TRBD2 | ASSLGLAGDYEQY
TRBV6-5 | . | ASSYSKRGVGANVLT
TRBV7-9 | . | ASSSSMNTEAF
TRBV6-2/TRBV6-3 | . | ASREDDWVAEAF
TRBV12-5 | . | ASGLKPSGELGTYEQY
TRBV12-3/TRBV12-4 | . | ASRPHRAGGEKLF
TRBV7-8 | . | ASSAPDDPNGYT
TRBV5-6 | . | ASSLDRGQSYEQY
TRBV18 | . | ASSPLGLAKNIQY
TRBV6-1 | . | ASREQGWETQY
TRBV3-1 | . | ASSQAQNSPLH